What follows describes a single T cell receptor beta chain. The source of the sample is a study of technical replicates of blood from several donors. Clones were sequenced by immunoSEQ multiplex PCR, and TCRdb holds only the in-frame ones, with some missing. The sample has nearly 95,000 clones; 96% are singletons. The sample comprised T cells isolated from PBMCs. This clonotype was obtained from a human donor in good health.

The CDR3 coding sequence is TGTGCCGGGGAACAGGGGGCTTGGAACACTGAAGCTTTCTTT. Its translation: CAGEQGAWNTEAFF. The chain couples TRBV30 to TRBJ1-1; TRBD1 matches 9 bases. V trimming: 8 bases; J trimming: 1 base; junction bases outside the gene matches: 8. CDR1 is GTSNPN, CDR2 SVGIG, per germline (reference sequence). The CDR3 consists of 14 residues.